Below are 30 T cell receptor beta chains sequenced from a single sample in a study of blood T cell repertoires in COVID-19. Libraries were prepared by immunoSEQ multiplex PCR; TCRdb keeps only in-frame clonotypes and omits some of them. Altogether 140,000 to 150,000 clones are present, about nine tenths being singletons, with the ten largest covering about 2%. Sequenced sample: peripheral blood. The receptors here all came from a human donor in a cohort sampled during active COVID-19.

Concerning this clone itself: At one of its ends the junction is not consistent with the germline gene, which may arise from a read error. The chain has TRBV6-6 and TRBJ2-7, with D possibly TRBD1 on 5 matching bases. Per germline, CDR1 MNHNY and CDR2 SVGAGI (reference sequence). The CDR3 spans 12 residues. This CDR3 is CASSFDSPDQNF. The DNA for the CDR3 is TGTGCCAGCAGTTTTGACAGCCCAGACCAAAACTTC.

V usage is TRBV11-2 and J usage is TRBJ2-2; 10 bases are shared with TRBD2. The CDR3 is 16 amino acids. Trimming at V came to 1 base and at J to 4 bases, leaving 3 bases not matched to a gene. Germline V gene lookup returns CDR1 SGHAT and CDR2 FQNNGV. CDR3 sequence: CASSLGSGRATGELFF. The CDR3 region has the DNA TGTGCCAGCAGCTTAGGGAGCGGGAGGGCCACCGGGGAGCTGTTTTTT.

This clone was observed a few times. The CDR3 here is CASSQYQYGYTF. The CDR3 DNA follows: TGTGCCAGTAGTCAATATCAGTATGGCTACACCTTC. This chain connects TRBV19 to TRBJ1-2; unclear D gene. V lost 5 bases, J lost 5 bases, and 9 bases lay in between. The V gene's germline CDR1 is LNHDA and CDR2 SQIVND (reference sequence). This CDR3 has 12 residues.

V usage is TRBV28 and J usage is TRBJ2-3; perhaps TRBD1 as D (5 bases). Deletions cut 8 bases from V and 9 bases from J, with 18 bases between. This CDR3 has 13 amino acids. Germline CDR1 and CDR2: MDHEN and SYDVKM. CDR3 sequence reads: CASGQGPTRTQYF. The CDR3 DNA reads as TGTGCCAGCGGCCAGGGCCCCACGAGGACGCAGTATTTT.

As for this clone: At one end the junction does not follow the germline gene, possibly because of a read error. The rearrangement links TRBV30 to TRBJ2-7; a possible D gene is TRBD1 (6 bases). Germline CDR1 and CDR2: GTSNPN and SVGIG (reference sequence). The CDR3 runs 13 residues. The CDR3 DNA sequence: TGCGCCGTGAAGGGGGACAACTCCTACGAGCAGTACTTC. Translating it yields CAVKGDNSYEQYF.

CDR3: CASSVDGGDGSPLHF. The CDR3 region has the DNA TGTGCCAGCAGCGTAGATGGGGGGGATGGATCACCCCTCCACTTT. The chain employs TRBV9 and TRBJ1-6; D perhaps matches TRBD1 (5 bases). This CDR3 has 15 amino acids. V was pared by 0 bases and J by 10 bases, with 14 bases between. The V gene's germline CDR1 is SGDLS and CDR2 YYNGEE.

This clone was observed a handful of times. This chain links TRBV20-1 with TRBJ2-7; tentative D call: TRBD1 (6 bases). V lost 4 bases and J lost 2, with 6 bases in between. Germline V CDR1 and CDR2: DFQATT, SNEGSKA (reference sequence). CDR3 length equals 11 residues. Here the CDR3 DNA reads TGCAGTGCTACAGGGGCCTACGAGCAGTACTTC. Amino acids: CSATGAYEQYF.

The V call is TRBV28, the J call TRBJ2-4, with 10 bases aligning to TRBD2. Germline CDR1 and CDR2: MDHEN and SYDVKM. The V segment lost 6 bases and the J segment 1 base; nucleotides outside the gene matches: 6. This CDR3 comprises 16 residues. The CDR3 DNA follows: TGTGCCAGCAGGCCCCTAGCGGGGGTGGCCAAAAACATTCAGTACTTC. The encoded protein is CASRPLAGVAKNIQYF.

The V gene is TRBV7-2, the J gene TRBJ2-3; 7 bases align to TRBD2. Trimming at V came to 1 base and at J to 4 bases, leaving 14 bases not matched to a gene. The CDR3 extends over 18 amino acids. Germline CDR1 is SGHTA and CDR2 is FQGNSA. DNA for the CDR3: TGTGCCAGCAGCTTAGATCCAAACGGGGGGAAATGGTCAGATACGCAGTATTTT. It is translated as CASSLDPNGGKWSDTQYF.

J is TRBJ1-4 and V is TRBV6-5, with 7 bases fitting TRBD1. The germline gives CDR1 MNHEY, CDR2 SVGAGI. The CDR3 is made up of 14 amino acids. Losses at the gene ends were 6 bases for V and 8 bases for J; bases not matched to a gene: 9. The CDR3 reads CASRGRGTDEKLFF. The CDR3 nucleotides are TGTGCCAGCAGAGGCAGGGGGACTGACGAAAAACTGTTTTTT.

The rearrangement joins TRBV29-1 to TRBJ2-7; TRBD1 aligns across 7 bases. The CDR3 runs 14 residues. Germline V CDR1 and CDR2: SQVTM, ANQGSEA. J gave up 6 bases and V 6 bases, and 14 bases lay outside the gene matches. In DNA, the CDR3 is TGCAGCGTACGCGACAGGGTTAATTTATCCGAGCAGTACTTC. Translation gives CSVRDRVNLSEQYF.

V gene TRBV11-2 combines with J gene TRBJ2-1; TRBD2 aligns across 10 bases. With 5 bases clipped from V and 5 bases from J, the junction kept 6 bases outside the gene matches. The CDR3 loop spans 15 amino acids. CDR1 and CDR2 (germline): SGHAT, FQNNGV. CDR3 residues: CASSVRGTSDNEQFF. For the CDR3, the DNA is TGTGCCAGCAGCGTACGCGGGACTAGCGACAATGAGCAGTTCTTC.

The rearrangement joins TRBV4-2 to TRBJ1-6; D gene unclear. The length of the CDR3 is 18 residues. Per germline, CDR1 LGHNA and CDR2 YNFKEQ. With 5 bases removed from V and 0 bases from J, the gap between germline ends came to 17 bases. The DNA for the CDR3 is TGTGCCAGCAGCGAACAAGGAGGAGGGAGCTCCTATAATTCACCCCTCCACTTT. It encodes CASSEQGGGSSYNSPLHF.

V gene TRBV13 combines with J gene TRBJ2-6; D may be TRBD2 (5 bases). In germline, CDR1 is PRHDT, CDR2 FYEKMQ (reference sequence). This CDR3 contains 16 residues. Trimming took 3 bases from V and 1 from J, leaving 10 bases between them. This CDR3 is CASSFSAFSGANVLTF. As DNA, the CDR3 is TGTGCCAGCAGCTTTAGCGCGTTTTCTGGGGCCAACGTCCTGACTTTC.

The chain links TRBV6-2 or TRBV6-3 to TRBJ2-3, with TRBD2 identical over 7 bases. This CDR3 has 15 residues. The V and J ends lost 5 bases and 2 bases, in that order; junction bases with no gene match: 7. In germline, CDR1 is MNHEY, CDR2 SVGEGT. CDR3 in DNA: TGTGCCAGCAGTGGGCGGGGGACGTACACAGATACGCAGTATTTT. Its translation is CASSGRGTYTDTQYF.

The J gene is TRBJ2-5, the V gene TRBV7-2, with D maybe TRBD1 (5 bases). V shed 3 bases and J shed 5 bases, with 19 bases lying between them. The CDR3 spans 16 residues. The germline gives CDR1 SGHTA, CDR2 FQGNSA. This CDR3 reads CASSFHGARFIETQYF. The CDR3 DNA is TGTGCCAGCAGCTTCCATGGGGCTAGATTTATCGAGACCCAGTACTTC.

This chain joins TRBV19 and TRBJ1-5, with D possibly being TRBD1 (5 bases). The V gene's germline CDR1 is LNHDA and CDR2 SQIVND (reference sequence). CDR3 length: 19 residues. Trimming took 4 bases from V and 0 from J, leaving 22 bases between them. The CDR3 DNA follows: TGTGCCAGTAGTACCCCAAGGGGTCTTAAGGAATTTAGCAATCAGCCCCAGCATTTT. Protein: CASSTPRGLKEFSNQPQHF.

This chain uses TRBV3-1 (or the pseudogene TRBV3-2) with TRBJ2-7; TRBD1 might be the D (6 bases). Germline CDR1 LGHDT, CDR2 YNNKEL (reference sequence). The CDR3 covers 16 residues. Trimming removed 0 bases at V and 2 bases at J, with 14 bases between. This CDR3 is CASSQEGTTVTYEQYF. CDR3 sequence (DNA): TGTGCCAGCAGCCAAGAGGGGACAACAGTCACCTACGAGCAGTACTTC.

The chain joins TRBV15 to TRBJ2-1, with D hard to call. Germline CDR1 reads LNHNV; CDR2 reads YYDKDF (reference sequence). This CDR3 spans 13 amino acids. V lost 0 bases to trimming and J lost 4 bases, with 4 bases between them. CDR3 sequence reads: CATSRDRYNEQFF. CDR3 sequence (DNA): TGTGCCACCAGCAGAGATCGGTACAATGAGCAGTTCTTC.

V and J are TRBV7-9 and TRBJ2-5, with a tentative D call TRBD2 (6 bases). The CDR3 has 15 amino acids. Germline-derived CDR1 and CDR2 are SEHNR and FQNEAQ (reference sequence). Between the trimmed V and J ends, which lost 1 base and 2 bases, there was a span of 11 bases. The CDR3 region has the DNA TGTGCCAGCAGCTTAGTAGGAGGACTACAAGAGACCCAGTACTTC. Protein: CASSLVGGLQETQYF.

The chain couples TRBV25-1 to TRBJ2-1, with D tentatively TRBD1 (5 bases). The CDR3 loop spans 13 amino acids. The germline V gene encodes CDR1 MGHDK and CDR2 SYGVNS. The V and J ends lost 3 bases and 7 bases respectively, with 10 bases between them. The CDR3 DNA reads as TGTGCCAGCAGTGATCGGGCAGGGAATGAGCAGTTCTTC. Translated, it gives CASSDRAGNEQFF.

The chain is built from TRBV14 and TRBJ2-7; weak D call: TRBD2 (5 bases). Germline-derived CDR1 and CDR2 are SGHDN and FVKESK. The CDR3 extends over 16 amino acids. The V end lost 2 bases, the J end lost 0 bases, and 14 bases lay between the germline ends. CDR3 nucleotides: TGTGCCAGCAGCCAATATACGGGAATCAACTCCTACGAGCAGTACTTC. It encodes CASSQYTGINSYEQYF.

J is TRBJ1-1 and V is TRBV19; TRBD1 agrees at 7 bases. Germline-derived CDR1 and CDR2 are LNHDA and SQIVND (reference sequence). Trimming cost V 4 bases and J 4 bases; bases outside gene matches: 9. The CDR3 contains 15 residues. DNA of the CDR3: TGTGCCAGTAGTAAGGAGGGGGCCTATATCACTGAAGCTTTCTTT. It codes for CASSKEGAYITEAFF. The full variable domain, rest sourced from reference TRBV19 and TRBJ1-1, is DGGITQSPKYLFRKEGQNVTLSCEQNLNHDAMYWYRQDPGQGLRLIYYSQIVNDFQKGDIAEGYSVSREKKESFPLTVTSAQKNPTAFYLCASSKEGAYITEAFFGQGTRLTVV.

This clone was detected once. The chain carries TRBV7-9 and TRBJ2-5, with 11 bases identical to TRBD1. The J segment lost 10 bases and the V segment lost 2 bases, leaving 6 bases of the junction unmatched. The CDR3 runs to 14 residues. Germline V lookup: CDR1 SEHNR, CDR2 FQNEAQ (reference sequence). The CDR3 bases are TGTGCCAGCAGCTTACCAGGACAGGGGGCGGTCCAGTACTTC. The encoded protein is CASSLPGQGAVQYF.

This chain joins TRBV2 and TRBJ2-7; 9 nucleotides line up with TRBD1. The CDR3 extends over 16 amino acids. Trimming took 2 bases from V and 3 from J; bases not matched to a gene: 8. Germline assignment: CDR1 SNHLY and CDR2 FYNNEI. CDR3 amino acids: CASSEQQGQGNYEQYF. The CDR3 DNA reads as TGTGCCAGCAGTGAACAGCAGGGACAGGGTAACTACGAGCAGTACTTC.

The J gene is TRBJ2-2, the V gene TRBV5-1; 7 nucleotides line up with TRBD1. The trim removed 2 bases at V and 1 base at J, leaving 2 bases unmatched. The CDR3 length is 15 residues. Germline lookup yields CDR1 SGHRS and CDR2 YFSETQ. The CDR3 bases are TGCGCCAGCAGCTTCAACAGGGGGAACACCGGGGAGCTGTTTTTT. Amino acids: CASSFNRGNTGELFF. Together with reference TRBV5-1 and TRBJ2-2, the CDR3 gives the full variable domain: KAGVTQTPRYLIKTRGQQVTLSCSPISGHRSVSWYQQTPGQGLQFLFEYFSETQRNKGNFPGRFSGRQFSNSRSEMNVSTLELGDSALYLCASSFNRGNTGELFFGEGSRLTVL.

This sequence joins TRBV18 and TRBJ2-7; a weak D match, TRBD1 (6 bases). CDR3 length equals 13 residues. V was pared by 3 bases and J by 4 bases, with 10 bases between. Germline V CDR1 and CDR2: KGHSH, LQKENI. The CDR3, as DNA: TGTGCCAGCTCACCCGGGACACCGTACGAGCAGTACTTC. This translates into CASSPGTPYEQYF.

V is TRBV4-3 and J is TRBJ2-1, with 9 bases lining up with TRBD2. V lost 4 bases and J lost 5; bases outside the gene matches: 3. Germline values: CDR1 LGHNA, CDR2 YSLEER. CDR3 length: 14 residues. The CDR3 loop is CASSLGTSNNEQFF. The CDR3 DNA reads TGCGCCAGCAGCCTAGGGACTAGCAACAATGAGCAGTTCTTC.

V is TRBV28 and J is TRBJ2-7; possible D gene TRBD2, 7 bases. V was cut by 8 bases and J by 0 bases, with 14 bases left in between. The CDR3 totals 14 residues. Germline-derived CDR1 and CDR2 are MDHEN and SYDVKM. In nucleotides, the CDR3 is TGTGCCAGCGGGGGGGCGGCGGGCTCCTACGAGCAGTACTTC. The encoded protein is CASGGAAGSYEQYF.

The chain links TRBV7-9 to TRBJ1-1; D possibly corresponds to TRBD1 (5 bases). This CDR3 is 14 amino acids long. Germline assignment: CDR1 SEHNR and CDR2 FQNEAQ (reference sequence). Trimming shortened V by 4 bases and J by 5 bases, and 14 bases separated the two germline ends. The chain's CDR3 is CASSSPGLGTEAFF. CDR3 coding DNA: TGTGCCAGCAGCTCACCGGGACTGGGGACTGAAGCTTTCTTT.